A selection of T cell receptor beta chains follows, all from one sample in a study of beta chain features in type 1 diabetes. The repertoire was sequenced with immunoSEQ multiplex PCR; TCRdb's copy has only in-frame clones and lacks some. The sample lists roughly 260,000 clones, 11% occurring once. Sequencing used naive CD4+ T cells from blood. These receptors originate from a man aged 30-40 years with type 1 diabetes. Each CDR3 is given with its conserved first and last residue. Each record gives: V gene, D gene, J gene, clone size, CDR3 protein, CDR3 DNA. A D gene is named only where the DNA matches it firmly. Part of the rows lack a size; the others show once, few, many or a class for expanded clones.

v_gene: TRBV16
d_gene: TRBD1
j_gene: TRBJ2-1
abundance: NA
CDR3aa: CASSRRTGAGNEQFF
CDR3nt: TGTGCCAGCAGCCGCCGGACAGGGGCGGGCAATGAGCAGTTCTTC

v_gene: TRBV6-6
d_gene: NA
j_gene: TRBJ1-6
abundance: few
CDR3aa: CASSAGVDSPLHF
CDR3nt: TGTGCCAGCAGTGCAGGGGTTGATTCACCCCTCCACTTT

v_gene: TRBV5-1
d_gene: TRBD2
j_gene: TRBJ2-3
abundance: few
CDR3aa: CASSGRTSGGAADTQYF
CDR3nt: TGCGCCAGCAGCGGACGGACTAGCGGGGGGGCGGCAGATACGCAGTATTTT

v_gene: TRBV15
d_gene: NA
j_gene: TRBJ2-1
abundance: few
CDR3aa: CATSRAFQYNEQFF
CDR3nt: TGTGCCACCAGCAGGGCCTTTCAATACAATGAGCAGTTCTTC

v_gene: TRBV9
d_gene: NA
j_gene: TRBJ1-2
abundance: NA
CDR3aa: CASSPAGASYGYTF
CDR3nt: TGTGCCAGCAGCCCAGCAGGGGCATCCTATGGCTACACCTTC

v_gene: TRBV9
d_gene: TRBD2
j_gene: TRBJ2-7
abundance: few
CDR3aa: CASSVGIAGRYEQYF
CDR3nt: TGTGCCAGCAGCGTAGGGATAGCGGGAAGGTACGAGCAGTACTTC

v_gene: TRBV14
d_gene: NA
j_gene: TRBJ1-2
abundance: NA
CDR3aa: CASSQVSGVGLGYTF
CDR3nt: TGTGCCAGCAGCCAAGTTTCCGGGGTCGGGCTTGGCTACACCTTC

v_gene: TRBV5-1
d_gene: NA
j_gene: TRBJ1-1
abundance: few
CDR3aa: CASSLEWGLNTEAFF
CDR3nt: TGCGCCAGCAGCTTGGAGTGGGGCCTGAACACTGAAGCTTTCTTT

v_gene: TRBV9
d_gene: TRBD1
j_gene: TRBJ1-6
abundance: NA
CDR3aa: CASAKWDRGNSPLHF
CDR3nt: TGTGCCAGCGCCAAATGGGACAGGGGCAATTCACCCCTCCACTTT

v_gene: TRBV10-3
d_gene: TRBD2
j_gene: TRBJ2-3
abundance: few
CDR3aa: CAISESSGGTDTQYF
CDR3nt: TGTGCCATCAGTGAGTCAAGCGGGGGAACAGATACGCAGTATTTT

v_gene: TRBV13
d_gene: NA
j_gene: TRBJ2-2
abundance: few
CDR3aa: CASGRGRSRFGELFF
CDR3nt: TGTGCCAGCGGACGGGGTAGAAGTAGGTTTGGGGAGCTGTTTTTT

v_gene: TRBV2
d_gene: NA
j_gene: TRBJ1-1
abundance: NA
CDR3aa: CASTPIPGQEAFF
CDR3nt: TGTGCCAGCACCCCAATACCAGGGCAAGAAGCTTTCTTT

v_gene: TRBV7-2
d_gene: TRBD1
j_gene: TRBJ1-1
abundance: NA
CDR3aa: CASSSNRGRTEAFF
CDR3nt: TGTGCCAGCAGCTCAAACAGGGGGCGCACTGAAGCTTTCTTT

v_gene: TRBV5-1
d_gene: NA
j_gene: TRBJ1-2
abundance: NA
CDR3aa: CASSLSQANYGYTF
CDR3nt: TGCGCCAGCAGCTTGAGTCAGGCTAACTATGGCTACACCTTC

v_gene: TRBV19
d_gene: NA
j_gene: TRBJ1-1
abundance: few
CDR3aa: CASSMRVRNTEAFF
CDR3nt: TGTGCCAGTAGTATGCGTGTGAGGAACACTGAAGCTTTCTTT

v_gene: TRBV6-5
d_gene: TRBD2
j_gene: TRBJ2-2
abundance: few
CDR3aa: CASSSLAGSTGELFF
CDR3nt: TGTGCCAGCAGTTCACTAGCGGGTAGCACCGGGGAGCTGTTTTTT

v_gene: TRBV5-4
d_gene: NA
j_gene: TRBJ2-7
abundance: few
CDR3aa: CASSLGSVQYF
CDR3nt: TGTGCCAGCAGCCTGGGGTCGGTGCAGTACTTC

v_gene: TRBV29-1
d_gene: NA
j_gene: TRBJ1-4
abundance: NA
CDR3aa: CSVGRGEKLFF
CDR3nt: TGCAGCGTTGGGAGGGGCGAAAAACTGTTTTTT

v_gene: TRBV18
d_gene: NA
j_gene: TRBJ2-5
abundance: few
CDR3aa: CASSPDLTRLETQYF
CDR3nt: TGTGCCAGCTCACCTGATCTGACTAGATTAGAGACCCAGTACTTC

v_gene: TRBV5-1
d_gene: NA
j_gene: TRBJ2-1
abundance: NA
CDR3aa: CASSYVTSSYNEQFF
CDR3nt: TGCGCCAGCAGCTACGTTACTTCATCCTACAATGAGCAGTTCTTC

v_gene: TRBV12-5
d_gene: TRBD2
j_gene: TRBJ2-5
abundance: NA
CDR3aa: CASGQGQFGTSGGGTQETQYF
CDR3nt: TGTGCTAGTGGCCAAGGACAGTTCGGGACTAGCGGGGGAGGAACGCAAGAGACCCAGTACTTC

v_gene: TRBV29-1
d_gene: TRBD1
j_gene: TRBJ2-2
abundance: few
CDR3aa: CSVRTGEDTGELFF
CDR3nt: TGCAGCGTCCGGACAGGGGAGGACACCGGGGAGCTGTTTTTT

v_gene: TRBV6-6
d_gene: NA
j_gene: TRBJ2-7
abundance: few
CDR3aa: CASSYTSSEQYF
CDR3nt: TGTGCCAGCAGCTACACTAGCTCCGAGCAGTACTTC

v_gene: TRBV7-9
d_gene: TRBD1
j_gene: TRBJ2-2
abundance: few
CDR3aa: CASSPMHGQGNTGELFF
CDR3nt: TGTGCCAGCAGCCCGATGCATGGACAGGGGAACACCGGGGAGCTGTTTTTT

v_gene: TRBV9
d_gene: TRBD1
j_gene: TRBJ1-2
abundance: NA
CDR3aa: CASSATGTAYGYTF
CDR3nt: TGTGCCAGCAGCGCCACCGGGACAGCATATGGCTACACCTTC

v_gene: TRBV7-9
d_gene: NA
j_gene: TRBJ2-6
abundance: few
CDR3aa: CASAEFSPGANVLTF
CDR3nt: TGTGCCAGCGCTGAGTTTAGTCCTGGGGCCAACGTCCTGACTTTC

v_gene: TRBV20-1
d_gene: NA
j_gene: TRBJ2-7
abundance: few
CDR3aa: CSAIRGYEQYF
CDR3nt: TGCAGTGCCATCAGGGGCTACGAGCAGTACTTC

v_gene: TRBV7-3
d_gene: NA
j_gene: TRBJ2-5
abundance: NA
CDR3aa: CASSLTSGGTQYF
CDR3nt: TGTGCCAGCAGCTTAACATCAGGTGGGACCCAGTACTTC

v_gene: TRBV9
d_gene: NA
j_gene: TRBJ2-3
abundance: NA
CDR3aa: CASSVWTGDTQYF
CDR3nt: TGTGCCAGCAGCGTCTGGACGGGGGATACGCAGTATTTT

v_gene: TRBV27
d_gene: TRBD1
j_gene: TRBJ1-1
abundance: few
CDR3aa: CASHGQGNTEAFF
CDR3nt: TGTGCCAGCCACGGACAGGGGAACACTGAAGCTTTCTTT

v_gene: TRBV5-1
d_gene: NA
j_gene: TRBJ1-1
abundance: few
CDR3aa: CASSLTENTEAFF
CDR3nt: TGCGCCAGCAGCTTGACAGAGAACACTGAAGCTTTCTTT

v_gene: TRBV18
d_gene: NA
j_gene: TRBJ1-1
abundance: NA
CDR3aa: CASSPTGTEAFF
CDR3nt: TGTGCCAGCTCACCGACGGGAACTGAAGCTTTCTTT

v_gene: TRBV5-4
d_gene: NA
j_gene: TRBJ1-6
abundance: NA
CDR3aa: CASSPDSTSSYNSPLHF
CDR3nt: TGTGCCAGCAGCCCAGACTCGACGAGCTCCTATAATTCACCCCTCCACTTT

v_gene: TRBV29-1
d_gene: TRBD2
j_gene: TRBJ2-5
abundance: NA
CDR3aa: CSSSGTSGGVETQYF
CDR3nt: TGCAGCAGTTCCGGGACTAGCGGGGGTGTCGAGACCCAGTACTTC

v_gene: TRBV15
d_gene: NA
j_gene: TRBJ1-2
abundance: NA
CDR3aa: CATSAQRGPYGYTF
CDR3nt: TGTGCCACCAGCGCGCAACGCGGTCCCTATGGCTACACCTTC

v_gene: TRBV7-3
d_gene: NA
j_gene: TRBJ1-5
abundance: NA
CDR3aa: CASSSAAGQPQHF
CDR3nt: TGTGCCAGCAGCTCGGCGGCGGGACAGCCCCAGCATTTT

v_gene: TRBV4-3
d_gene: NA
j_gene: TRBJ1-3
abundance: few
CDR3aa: CASSPESGNGNTIYF
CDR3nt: TGCGCCAGCAGCCCTGAGTCGGGGAACGGAAACACCATATATTTT

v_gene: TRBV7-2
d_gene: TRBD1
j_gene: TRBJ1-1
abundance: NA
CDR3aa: CASSFDRANTEAFF
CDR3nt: TGTGCCAGCAGCTTTGACAGGGCGAACACTGAAGCTTTCTTT

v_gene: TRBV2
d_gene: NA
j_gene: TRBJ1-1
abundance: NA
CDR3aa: CASSRESLWRDTEAFF
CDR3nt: TGTGCCAGCAGTAGGGAGTCCTTATGGCGAGACACTGAAGCTTTCTTT

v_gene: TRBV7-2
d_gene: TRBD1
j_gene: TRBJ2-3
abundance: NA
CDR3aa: CASRRDRGQADTQYF
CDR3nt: TGTGCCAGCAGACGGGACAGGGGGCAGGCAGATACGCAGTATTTT

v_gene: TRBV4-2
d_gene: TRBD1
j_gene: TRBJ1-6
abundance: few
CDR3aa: CASSQGDRGYNSPLHF
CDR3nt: TGTGCCAGCAGCCAGGGGGACAGGGGTTATAATTCACCCCTCCACTTT

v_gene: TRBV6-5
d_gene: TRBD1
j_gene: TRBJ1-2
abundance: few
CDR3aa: CAISRGQDLYGYTF
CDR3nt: TGTGCCATTTCCCGGGGACAGGACCTCTATGGCTACACCTTC

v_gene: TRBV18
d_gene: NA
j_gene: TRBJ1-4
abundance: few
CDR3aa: CASSPGESWAEKLFF
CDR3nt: TGTGCCAGCTCACCTGGGGAGTCCTGGGCGGAAAAACTGTTTTTT

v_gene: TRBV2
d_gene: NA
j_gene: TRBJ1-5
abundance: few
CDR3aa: CASSASGLGNQPQHF
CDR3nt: TGTGCCAGCAGTGCGAGCGGGTTAGGCAATCAGCCCCAGCATTTT

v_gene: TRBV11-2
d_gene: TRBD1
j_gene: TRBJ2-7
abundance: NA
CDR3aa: CASSPRGPQLPYEQYF
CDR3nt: TGTGCCAGCAGCCCCAGGGGGCCACAGCTGCCCTACGAGCAGTACTTC

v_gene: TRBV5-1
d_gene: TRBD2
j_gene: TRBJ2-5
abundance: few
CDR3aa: CASNRLAARQETQYF
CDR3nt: TGCGCCAGCAACAGACTAGCGGCCCGACAAGAGACCCAGTACTTC

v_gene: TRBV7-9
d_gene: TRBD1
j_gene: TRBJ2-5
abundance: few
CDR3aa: CASSLGDRGRQETQYF
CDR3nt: TGTGCCAGCAGCTTAGGGGACAGGGGGCGGCAAGAGACCCAGTACTTC

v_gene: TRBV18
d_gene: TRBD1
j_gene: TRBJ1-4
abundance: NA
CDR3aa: CASSPPGQGNEKLFF
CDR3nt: TGTGCCAGCTCACCACCGGGACAGGGTAATGAAAAACTGTTTTTT

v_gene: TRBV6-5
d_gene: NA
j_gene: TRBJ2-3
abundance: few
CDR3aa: CASRRRLTDTQYF
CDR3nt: TGTGCCAGCAGACGCAGACTTACAGATACGCAGTATTTT

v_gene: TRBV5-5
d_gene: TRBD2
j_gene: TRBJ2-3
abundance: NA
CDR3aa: CASSLEGGPTGVGTQYF
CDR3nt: TGTGCCAGCAGCTTGGAGGGAGGGCCCACGGGAGTAGGTACGCAGTATTTT

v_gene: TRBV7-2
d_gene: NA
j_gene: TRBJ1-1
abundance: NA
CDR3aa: CASSLGENTEAFF
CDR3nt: TGTGCCAGCAGCTTGGGCGAGAACACTGAAGCTTTCTTT

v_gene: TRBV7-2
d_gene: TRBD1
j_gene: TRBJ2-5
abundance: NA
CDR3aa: CASSRQGSQETQYF
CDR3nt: TGTGCCAGCAGCCGACAGGGTTCCCAAGAGACCCAGTACTTC

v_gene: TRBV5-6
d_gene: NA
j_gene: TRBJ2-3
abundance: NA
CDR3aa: CASSWLVRADADTQYF
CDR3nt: TGTGCCAGCAGCTGGCTTGTCAGGGCGGATGCAGATACGCAGTATTTT

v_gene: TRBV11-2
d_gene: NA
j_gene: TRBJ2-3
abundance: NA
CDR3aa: CASSSSTSSTQYF
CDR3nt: TGTGCCAGCAGCTCCTCGACTAGTTCTACGCAGTATTTT

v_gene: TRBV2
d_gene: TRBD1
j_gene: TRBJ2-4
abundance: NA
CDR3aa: CASRTGTGAEIQYF
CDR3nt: TGTGCCAGCAGGACCGGGACAGGGGCGGAAATTCAGTACTTC

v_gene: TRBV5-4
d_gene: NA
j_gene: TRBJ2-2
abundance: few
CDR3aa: CASSFGSRRTGELFF
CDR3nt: TGTGCCAGCAGCTTTGGGTCACGGAGAACCGGGGAGCTGTTTTTT

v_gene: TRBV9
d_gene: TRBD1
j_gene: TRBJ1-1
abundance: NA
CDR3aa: CASSVTTGTEAFF
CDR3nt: TGTGCCAGCAGCGTAACGACAGGGACTGAAGCTTTCTTT

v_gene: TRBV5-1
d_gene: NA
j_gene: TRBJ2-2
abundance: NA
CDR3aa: CASNAVLEGGELFF
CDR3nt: TGCGCCAGCAACGCTGTACTAGAAGGCGGGGAGCTGTTTTTT

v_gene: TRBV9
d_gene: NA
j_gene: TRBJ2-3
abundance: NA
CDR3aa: CASSVEGFPKATQYF
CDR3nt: TGTGCCAGCAGCGTAGAGGGGTTCCCCAAGGCTACGCAGTATTTT